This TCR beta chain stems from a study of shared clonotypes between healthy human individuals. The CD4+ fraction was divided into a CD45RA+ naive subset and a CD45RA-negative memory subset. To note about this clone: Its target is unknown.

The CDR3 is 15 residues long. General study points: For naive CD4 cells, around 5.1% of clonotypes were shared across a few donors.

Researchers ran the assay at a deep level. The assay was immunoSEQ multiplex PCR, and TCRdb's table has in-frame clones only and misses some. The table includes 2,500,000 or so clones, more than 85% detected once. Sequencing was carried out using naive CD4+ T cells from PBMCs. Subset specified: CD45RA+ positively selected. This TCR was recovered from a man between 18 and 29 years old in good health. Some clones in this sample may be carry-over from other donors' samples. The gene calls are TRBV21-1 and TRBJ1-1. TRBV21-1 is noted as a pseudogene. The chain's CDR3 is CASSKGWAVNTEAFF. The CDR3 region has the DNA TGTGCCAGCAGCAAAGGTTGGGCGGTGAACACTGAAGCTTTCTTT.